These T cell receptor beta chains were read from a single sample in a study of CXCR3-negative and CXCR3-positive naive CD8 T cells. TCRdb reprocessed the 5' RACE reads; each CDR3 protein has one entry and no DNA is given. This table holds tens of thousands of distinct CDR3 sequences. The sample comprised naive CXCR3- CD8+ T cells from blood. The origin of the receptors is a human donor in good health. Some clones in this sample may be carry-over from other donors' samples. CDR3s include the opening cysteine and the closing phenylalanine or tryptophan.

CDR3: CASRKTGYEQYF
J: TRBJ2-7
V: TRBV6-5

CDR3: CSVEQEVSYEQYF
J: TRBJ2-7
V: TRBV29-1

CDR3: CASSVDRGSYEQYF
J: TRBJ2-7
V: TRBV28

CDR3: CSVEDQTGVAFF
J: TRBJ1-1
V: TRBV29-1

CDR3: CACGLEVVAGRILEQYF
J: TRBJ2-7
V: TRBV12-5

CDR3: CASSLRSGAGNTIYF
J: TRBJ1-3
V: TRBV5-1

CDR3: CAISSGGAEEKLFF
J: TRBJ1-4
V: TRBV10-3

CDR3: CASSVDGTETYEQYF
J: TRBJ2-7
V: TRBV9

CDR3: CAIWTGHEHGYTF
J: TRBJ1-2
V: TRBV19

CDR3: CASTVPTSGGPLYEQYF
J: TRBJ2-7
V: TRBV2

CDR3: CASSLNVGNYGYTF
J: TRBJ1-2
V: TRBV12-3/TRBV12-4

CDR3: CASSQGSYMDGYTF
J: TRBJ1-2
V: TRBV4-3

CDR3: CASSYSGLQNQPQHF
J: TRBJ1-5
V: TRBV6-2/TRBV6-3

CDR3: CSARAPGGRGDNEQFF
J: TRBJ2-1
V: TRBV20-1

CDR3: CASSIRQGGQPQHF
J: TRBJ1-5
V: TRBV19

CDR3: CASIVVPGELFF
J: TRBJ2-2
V: TRBV9

CDR3: CSVYPEGSHGYTF
J: TRBJ1-2
V: TRBV29-1

CDR3: CATQGVLNEKLFF
J: TRBJ1-4
V: TRBV6-6

CDR3: CAISEVSSNQPQHF
J: TRBJ1-5
V: TRBV10-3

CDR3: CASSYHSTGELFF
J: TRBJ2-2
V: TRBV7-2

CDR3: CSVAVEGSYEQYF
J: TRBJ2-7
V: TRBV29-1

CDR3: CAISESTSGWSTDTQYF
J: TRBJ2-3
V: TRBV10-3

CDR3: CASSLERRNTEAFF
J: TRBJ1-1
V: TRBV11-2

CDR3: CASSFTEELFF
J: TRBJ2-2
V: TRBV28

CDR3: CASGETSGYQETQYF
J: TRBJ2-5
V: TRBV2

CDR3: CASSLGAGGVNEQFF
J: TRBJ2-1
V: TRBV7-6

CDR3: CSVSGLAGSRSYEQYF
J: TRBJ2-7
V: TRBV29-1

CDR3: CASSFAGTAYEQYF
J: TRBJ2-7
V: TRBV12-3/TRBV12-4

CDR3: CASSERSRSSYNEQFF
J: TRBJ2-1
V: TRBV2

CDR3: CASSAGTRGALTDTQYF
J: TRBJ2-3
V: TRBV9

CDR3: CASRSSGANVLTF
J: TRBJ2-6
V: TRBV6-5

CDR3: CATSDRGDTEAFF
J: TRBJ1-1
V: TRBV24-1

CDR3: CASSPDEGPQHF
J: TRBJ1-5
V: TRBV12-3/TRBV12-4

CDR3: CASSSGLAGLQETQYF
J: TRBJ2-5
V: TRBV7-3

CDR3: CSVGARRNTGELFF
J: TRBJ2-2
V: TRBV29-1

CDR3: CASSPLEGSTDTQYF
J: TRBJ2-3
V: TRBV6-5

CDR3: CATTSGGTLTDTQYF
J: TRBJ2-3
V: TRBV7-2

CDR3: CSPGGGTEAFF
J: TRBJ1-1
V: TRBV29-1

CDR3: CSVERQGVDTQYF
J: TRBJ2-3
V: TRBV29-1

CDR3: CASSSRAGDSYNEQFF
J: TRBJ2-1
V: TRBV5-6

CDR3: CASSQGQGACEQYF
J: TRBJ2-7
V: TRBV4-3

CDR3: CASSFGQYDTDTQYF
J: TRBJ2-3
V: TRBV28